This TCR beta chain appears in the sequencing data of a study of post-analysis software for immune sequencing data. Notes on the study in general: Five TRBV segments, including TRBV5-6, TRBV5-1 and TRBV20-1, were more frequent in patients than controls.

This clonotype was seen a single time. Its antigen is still unknown. CDR1 is LGHNA and CDR2 is YNFKEQ in the germline V gene. The V gene end was trimmed by 0 bases and the J gene end by 6 bases; junction bases not matched to a gene: 13. The CDR3 has 18 residues. Prepared TCR beta cDNA libraries contained unique molecular identifiers. TCRdb called the PCR reads again in MiXCR, with one record for every CDR3 protein. This repertoire shows roughly 580,000 distinct CDR3 sequences, 40% to 50% found once; its top ten account for 1.7%. The source is a girl aged 5 to 17 with multiple sclerosis. V gene TRBV4-2 combines with J gene TRBJ2-7, with 11 bases fitting TRBD2. Sequencing was done on a sample of blood. CDR3 nucleotides: TGTGCCAGCAGCCAAGATGGGCTAGCGGGGGGCCCCCTCGTCGAGCAGTACTTC. Its translation: CASSQDGLAGGPLVEQYF.